This T cell receptor (beta chain) stems from a study of CD8 T cells in Susac syndrome. cDNA came from approximately 0.5 to 1 ug RNA primed by random hexamers. The method of amplification for TCR beta CDR3 was immunoSEQ multiplex PCR, covering 54 Vbeta and 13 Jbeta. One entry per CDR3 protein, called by TCRdb with MiXCR from the immunoSEQ multiplex PCR reads. The sample has hundreds of thousands of distinct CDR3 sequences, approximately 89% seen once. From blood CD8+ and CD4+ T cells, the TCR beta chain was sequenced. Each multiple sclerosis control was a treatment-naive patient with relapsing-remitting disease that was either stable or active. This clonotype was counted between two and nine times. This TCR was sampled from a human donor with multiple sclerosis. The specimen was CD8+ T cells from PBMCs.

The chain's CDR3 is CASSSPGQGINQPQHF. CDR3 nucleotides: TGTGCCAGCAGTTCACCGGGACAGGGAATCAATCAGCCCCAGCATTTT. This rearrangement joins TRBV28 to TRBJ1-5; TRBD1 matches 9 bases. Germline CDR1 MDHEN, CDR2 SYDVKM. The CDR3 consists of 16 residues. V lost 4 bases and J lost 3; bases outside the gene matches: 7.